This T cell receptor beta chain is from a study of blood T cell repertoires in COVID-19. Background on the study: Acute and convalescent COVID-19 specimens originated in the United States, Italy and Spain.

The germline V and J ends were trimmed by 2 bases and 8 bases, with 24 bases remaining between them. Germline lookup yields CDR1 LGHNA and CDR2 YSLEER. CDR3 length: 18 amino acids. Assay: immunoSEQ multiplex PCR; the TCRdb copy retains only in-frame clones and omits some. In the table there are 87,000 or so clones, about 85% of which are singletons. The sequenced sample was peripheral blood. The V call is TRBV4-3, the J call TRBJ1-4, with D maybe TRBD1 (5 bases). This TCR derives from a woman in her fifties or sixties with active or convalescent COVID-19. CDR3: CASSQPQHRFQTSEKLFF. In DNA, the CDR3 is TGCGCCAGCAGCCAACCTCAACACAGGTTCCAGACCTCAGAAAAACTGTTTTTT.